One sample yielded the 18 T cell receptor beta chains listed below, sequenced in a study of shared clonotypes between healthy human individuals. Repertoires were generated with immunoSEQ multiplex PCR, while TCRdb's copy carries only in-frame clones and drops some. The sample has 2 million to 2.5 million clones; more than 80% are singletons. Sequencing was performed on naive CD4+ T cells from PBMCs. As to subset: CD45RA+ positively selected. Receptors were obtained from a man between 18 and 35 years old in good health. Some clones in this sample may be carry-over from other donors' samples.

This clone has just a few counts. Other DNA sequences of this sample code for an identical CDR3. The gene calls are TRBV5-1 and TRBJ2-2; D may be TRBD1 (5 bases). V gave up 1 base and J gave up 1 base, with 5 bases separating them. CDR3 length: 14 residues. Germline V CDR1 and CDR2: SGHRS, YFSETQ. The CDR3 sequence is CASSLQGNTGELFF. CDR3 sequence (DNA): TGCGCCAGCAGCTTGCAGGGGAACACCGGGGAGCTGTTTTTT. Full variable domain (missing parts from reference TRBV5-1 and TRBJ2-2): KAGVTQTPRYLIKTRGQQVTLSCSPISGHRSVSWYQQTPGQGLQFLFEYFSETQRNKGNFPGRFSGRQFSNSRSEMNVSTLELGDSALYLCASSLQGNTGELFFGEGSRLTVL.

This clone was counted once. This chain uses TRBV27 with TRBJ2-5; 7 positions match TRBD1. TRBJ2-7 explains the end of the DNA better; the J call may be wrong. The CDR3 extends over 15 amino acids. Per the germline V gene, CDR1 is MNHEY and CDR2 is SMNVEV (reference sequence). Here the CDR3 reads CASSVRQGRSYEQYF. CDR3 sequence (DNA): TGTGCCAGCAGTGTTCGACAGGGTCGGTCCTACGAGCAGTACTTC.

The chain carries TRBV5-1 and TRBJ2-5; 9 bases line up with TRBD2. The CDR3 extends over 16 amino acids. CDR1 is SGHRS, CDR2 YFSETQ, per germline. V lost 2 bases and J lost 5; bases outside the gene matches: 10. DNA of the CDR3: TGCGCCAGCAGCTTTTTACTAGCGGGTCTGGGGGAGACCCAGTACTTC. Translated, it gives CASSFLLAGLGETQYF.

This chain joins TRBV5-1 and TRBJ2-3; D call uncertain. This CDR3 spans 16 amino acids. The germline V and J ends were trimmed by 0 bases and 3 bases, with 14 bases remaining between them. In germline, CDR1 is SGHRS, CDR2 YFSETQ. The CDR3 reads CASSLDGPGGTDTQYF. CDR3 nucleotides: TGCGCCAGCAGCTTGGATGGGCCAGGTGGGACAGATACGCAGTATTTT.

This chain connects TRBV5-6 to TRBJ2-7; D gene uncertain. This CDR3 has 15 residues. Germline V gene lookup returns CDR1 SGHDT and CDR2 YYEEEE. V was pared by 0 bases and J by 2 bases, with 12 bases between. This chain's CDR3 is CASSLGKPIPYEQYF. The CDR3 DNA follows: TGTGCCAGCAGCTTGGGGAAGCCGATCCCCTACGAGCAGTACTTC.

CDR3 in DNA: TGTGCCAGCTCACCCCAAACAGGTTCGGGCAATGAGCAGTTCTTC. It encodes CASSPQTGSGNEQFF. This rearrangement joins TRBV18 to TRBJ2-1, with D tentatively TRBD1 (5 bases). CDR1 and CDR2 (germline): KGHSH, LQKENI. The CDR3 is made up of 15 amino acids. With 3 bases removed from V and 6 bases from J, the gap between germline ends came to 15 bases.

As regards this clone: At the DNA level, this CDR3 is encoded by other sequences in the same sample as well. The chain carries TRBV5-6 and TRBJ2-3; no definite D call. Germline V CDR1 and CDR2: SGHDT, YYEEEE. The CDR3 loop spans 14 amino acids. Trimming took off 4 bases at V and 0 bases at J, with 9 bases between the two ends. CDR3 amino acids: CASSPGVSTDTQYF. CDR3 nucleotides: TGTGCCAGCAGCCCTGGGGTTAGCACAGATACGCAGTATTTT.

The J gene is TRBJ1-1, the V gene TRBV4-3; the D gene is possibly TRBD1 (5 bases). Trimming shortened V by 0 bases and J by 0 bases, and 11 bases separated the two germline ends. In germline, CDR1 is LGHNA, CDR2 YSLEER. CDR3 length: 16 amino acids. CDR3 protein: CASSQDWGVLNTEAFF. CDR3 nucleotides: TGCGCCAGCAGCCAAGATTGGGGGGTTTTGAACACTGAAGCTTTCTTT.

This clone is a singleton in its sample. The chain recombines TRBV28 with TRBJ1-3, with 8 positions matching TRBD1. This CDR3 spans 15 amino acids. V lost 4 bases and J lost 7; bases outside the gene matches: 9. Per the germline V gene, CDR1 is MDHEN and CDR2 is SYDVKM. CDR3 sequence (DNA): TGTGCCAGCAGTTCCCCCGGGGACAGGCCGAACACCATATATTTT. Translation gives CASSSPGDRPNTIYF.

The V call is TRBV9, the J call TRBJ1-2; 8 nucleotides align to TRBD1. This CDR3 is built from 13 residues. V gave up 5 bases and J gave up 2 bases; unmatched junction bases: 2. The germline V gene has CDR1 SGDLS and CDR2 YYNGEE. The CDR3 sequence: CASRDRANYGYTF. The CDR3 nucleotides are TGTGCCAGCAGGGACAGGGCAAACTATGGCTACACCTTC.

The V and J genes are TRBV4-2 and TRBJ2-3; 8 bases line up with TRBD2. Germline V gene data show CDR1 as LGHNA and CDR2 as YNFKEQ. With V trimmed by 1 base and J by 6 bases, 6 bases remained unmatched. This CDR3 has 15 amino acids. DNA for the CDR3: TGTGCCAGCAGCCAAGCGGGAGGGCCATCGGATACGCAGTATTTT. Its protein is CASSQAGGPSDTQYF.

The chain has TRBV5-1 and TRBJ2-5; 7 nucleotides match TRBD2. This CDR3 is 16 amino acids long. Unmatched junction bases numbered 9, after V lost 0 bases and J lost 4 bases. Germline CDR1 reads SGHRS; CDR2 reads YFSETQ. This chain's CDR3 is CASSLAMAGVGETQYF. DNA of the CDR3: TGCGCCAGCAGCTTGGCCATGGCGGGAGTGGGAGAGACCCAGTACTTC.

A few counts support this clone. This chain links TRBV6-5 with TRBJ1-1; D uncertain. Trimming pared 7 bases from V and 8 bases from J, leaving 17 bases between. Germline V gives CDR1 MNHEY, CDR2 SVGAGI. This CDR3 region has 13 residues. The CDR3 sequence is CASIGSGRAEAFF. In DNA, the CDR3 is TGTGCCAGCATAGGATCGGGGAGGGCGGAAGCTTTCTTT.

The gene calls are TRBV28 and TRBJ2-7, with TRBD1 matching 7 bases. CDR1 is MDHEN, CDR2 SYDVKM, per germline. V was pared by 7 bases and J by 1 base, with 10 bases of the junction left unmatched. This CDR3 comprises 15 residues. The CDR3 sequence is CASIPTDRASYEQYF. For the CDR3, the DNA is TGTGCCAGCATCCCGACCGACAGGGCTTCCTACGAGCAGTACTTC.

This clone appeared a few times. CDR3 sequence: CAISGSPTGVGGYTF. DNA of the CDR3: TGTGCCATCAGTGGCTCCCCTACAGGGGTAGGTGGCTACACCTTC. This chain connects TRBV10-3 to TRBJ1-2; TRBD1 matches 7 bases. The V gene's germline CDR1 is ENHRY and CDR2 SYGVKD. The CDR3 runs 15 residues. With V trimmed by 4 bases and J by 7 bases, 12 bases remained unmatched.

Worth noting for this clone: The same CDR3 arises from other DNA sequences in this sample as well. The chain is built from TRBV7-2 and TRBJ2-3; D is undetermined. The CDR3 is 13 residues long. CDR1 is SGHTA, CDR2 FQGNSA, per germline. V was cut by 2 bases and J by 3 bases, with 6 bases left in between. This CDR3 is CASSLSGTDTQYF. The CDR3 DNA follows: TGTGCCAGCAGCTTATCCGGAACAGATACGCAGTATTTT.

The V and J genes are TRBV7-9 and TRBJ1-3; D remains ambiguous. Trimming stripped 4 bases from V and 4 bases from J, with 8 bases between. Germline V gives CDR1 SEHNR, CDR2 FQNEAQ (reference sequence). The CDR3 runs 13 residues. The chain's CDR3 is CASSSRQGNTIYF. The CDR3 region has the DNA TGTGCCAGCAGCTCCCGACAAGGAAACACCATATATTTT.

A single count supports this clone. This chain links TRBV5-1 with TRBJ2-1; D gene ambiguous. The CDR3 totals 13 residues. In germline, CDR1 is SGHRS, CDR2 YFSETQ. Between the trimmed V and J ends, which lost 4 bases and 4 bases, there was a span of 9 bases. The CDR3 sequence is CASSPLRYNEQFF. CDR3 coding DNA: TGCGCCAGCAGCCCCCTACGGTACAATGAGCAGTTCTTC.